Each of the 8 T cell receptor beta chains below was sequenced from the same sample in a study of blood T cell repertoires in COVID-19. Sequencing used immunoSEQ multiplex PCR; TCRdb keeps in-frame clones, though not all of them. The top ten hold almost 3% of the sample, which has approximately 340,000 clones, 83% seen once. Sequenced sample: peripheral blood. These receptor sequences come from a man aged 30-40 years with active or convalescent COVID-19.

This clone was seen only a few times. The rearrangement uses TRBV4-3 and TRBJ1-6, with D possibly being TRBD1 (5 bases). The CDR3 runs to 17 residues. V dropped 0 bases and J dropped 4 bases, with 13 bases sitting between them. Germline V gives CDR1 LGHNA, CDR2 YSLEER. CDR3 loop: CASSQDLTATYNSPLHF. CDR3 nucleotides: TGCGCCAGCAGCCAAGATTTGACAGCTACATATAATTCACCCCTCCACTTT.

The gene calls are TRBV4-1 and TRBJ1-2; 7 bases agree with TRBD1. The length of the CDR3 is 13 residues. Germline V gene data show CDR1 as MGHRA and CDR2 as YSYEKL. V gave up 2 bases and J gave up 8 bases; unmatched junction bases: 5. CDR3 region: CASSQLQGGGYTF. In nucleotides, the CDR3 is TGCGCCAGCAGCCAACTTCAGGGGGGCGGCTACACCTTC.

V gene TRBV20-1 combines with J gene TRBJ1-2; 7 bases map to TRBD1. This CDR3 region has 14 residues. Germline trimming cut 3 bases from V and 4 bases from J; bases unmatched to any gene: 8. Germline loops: CDR1 DFQATT, CDR2 SNEGSKA (reference sequence). The CDR3 loop is CSASVQGGAYGYTF. The CDR3 DNA reads TGCAGTGCTAGTGTCCAGGGGGGCGCCTATGGCTACACCTTC.

The CDR3 is CASSPELRGYNEQFF. The CDR3 DNA reads as TGTGCCAGCTCACCAGAGTTAAGAGGATACAATGAGCAGTTCTTC. V and J are TRBV18 and TRBJ2-1; no firm D call. Per germline, CDR1 KGHSH and CDR2 LQKENI. This CDR3 comprises 15 residues. V was clipped by 2 bases and J by 4 bases, with 12 bases between them.

This clone was found a few times. The chain employs TRBV12-3 or TRBV12-4 and TRBJ2-1; 9 nucleotides line up with TRBD1. The CDR3 loop spans 11 amino acids. J gave up 9 bases and V 8 bases, and 2 bases lay outside the gene matches. The CDR3 is CASGQGPEQFF. DNA of the CDR3: TGTGCCAGCGGACAGGGGCCTGAGCAGTTCTTC.

CDR3 residues: CASSASDRGREETQYF. The CDR3 DNA reads as TGCGCCAGCAGTGCTTCGGACAGGGGGCGTGAGGAGACCCAGTACTTC. The chain employs TRBV10-1 and TRBJ2-5; TRBD1 matches at 11 bases. The CDR3 runs 16 residues. The V and J ends lost 4 bases and 5 bases, in that order; junction bases with no gene match: 9. CDR1 and CDR2 (germline): WNHNN, SYGVQD (reference sequence).

The chain uses TRBV15 and TRBJ1-2, with 7 nucleotides matching TRBD1. Trimming at V came to 1 base and at J to 5 bases, leaving 7 bases not matched to a gene. Germline CDR1 and CDR2: LNHNV and YYDKDF (reference sequence). The length of the CDR3 is 15 residues. Here the CDR3 reads CATSRGQGWDYGYTF. DNA for the CDR3: TGTGCCACCAGCAGAGGACAGGGCTGGGATTATGGCTACACCTTC.

The J gene is TRBJ2-7, the V gene TRBV27; TRBD1 might be the D (7 bases). The CDR3 loop spans 16 amino acids. Per germline, CDR1 MNHEY and CDR2 SMNVEV (reference sequence). V was trimmed by 4 bases and J by 6 bases, leaving 22 bases between them. CDR3 loop: CASSSWDRPEGSEQYF. DNA of the CDR3: TGTGCCAGCAGTTCCTGGGACAGACCGGAGGGTTCCGAGCAGTACTTC.